The sample holds a few counts of the clone carrying this TCR beta chain. As originally analysed: The assay estimated nucleated cells by amplifying reference gene primers. The assay was immunoSEQ multiplex PCR, and TCRdb's table has in-frame clones only and misses some. V and J calls and clone size come straight from that table; D and trimming were deduced from the DNA. The table shows 96,000 or so clones, with roughly 76% occurring only once. This sample was included in a study of blood T cell repertoires in COVID-19. About the research overall: T cells, B-cell-depleted T cells, or PBMCs provided the cDNA or gDNA that served as material.

Sequencing was performed on peripheral blood. The TCR originated in a man older than 75 with COVID-19, enrolled during active disease.

The CDR3: CASSQESRSLDEQYF. The CDR3 DNA reads as TGTGCCAGCAGCCAAGAAAGTAGGAGCCTGGATGAGCAGTACTTC. V is TRBV3-1 (or the pseudogene TRBV3-2) and J is TRBJ2-7; D is ambiguous. This CDR3 has 15 amino acids. Germline CDR1 and CDR2: LGHDT and YNNKEL (reference sequence). V lost 0 bases and J 7 bases, leaving 16 bases between the germline ends.